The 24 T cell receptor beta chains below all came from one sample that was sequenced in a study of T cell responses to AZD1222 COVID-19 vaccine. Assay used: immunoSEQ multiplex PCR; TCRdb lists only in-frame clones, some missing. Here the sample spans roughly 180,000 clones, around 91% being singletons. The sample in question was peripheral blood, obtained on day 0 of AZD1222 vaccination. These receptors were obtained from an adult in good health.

CDR3 residues: CASSQDGPSQYF. In DNA form, the CDR3 reads TGCGCCAGCAGCCAAGATGGGCCTTCGCAGTATTTT. The rearrangement uses TRBV4-1 and TRBJ2-3; D remains unclear. The CDR3 has 12 amino acids. The ends were cut back, 0 bases at V and 10 bases at J, with 8 bases in the middle. Germline CDR1 reads MGHRA; CDR2 reads YSYEKL.

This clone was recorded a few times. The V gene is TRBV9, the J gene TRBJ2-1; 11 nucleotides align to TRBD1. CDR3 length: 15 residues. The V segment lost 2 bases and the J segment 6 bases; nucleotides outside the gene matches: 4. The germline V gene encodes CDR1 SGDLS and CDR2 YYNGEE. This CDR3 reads CASSVGTGGGNEQFF. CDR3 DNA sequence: TGTGCCAGCAGCGTCGGGACAGGGGGTGGCAATGAGCAGTTCTTC.

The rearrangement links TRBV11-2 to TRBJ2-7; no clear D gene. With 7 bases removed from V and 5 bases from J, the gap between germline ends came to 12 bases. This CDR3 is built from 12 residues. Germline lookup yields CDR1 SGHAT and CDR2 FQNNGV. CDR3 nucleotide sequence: TGTGCCAGCACAAGCAGCCTTCACGAGCAGTACTTC. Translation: CASTSSLHEQYF. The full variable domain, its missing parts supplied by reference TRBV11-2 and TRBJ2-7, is EAGVAQSPRYKIIEKRQSVAFWCNPISGHATLYWYQQILGQGPKLLIQFQNNGVVDDSQLPKDRFSAERLKGVDSTLKIQPAKLEDSAVYLCASTSSLHEQYFGPGTRLTVT.

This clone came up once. The CDR3 DNA is TGTGCCAGCAGCTCGGGAGGGTTCTATGGCTACACCTTC. Residues: CASSSGGFYGYTF. The V call is TRBV11-2, the J call TRBJ1-2; D gene unclear. V gave up 4 bases and J gave up 4 bases, with 10 bases separating them. This CDR3 spans 13 amino acids. Germline CDR1 and CDR2: SGHAT and FQNNGV. The whole variable domain, filled in from reference TRBV11-2 and TRBJ1-2, reads EAGVAQSPRYKIIEKRQSVAFWCNPISGHATLYWYQQILGQGPKLLIQFQNNGVVDDSQLPKDRFSAERLKGVDSTLKIQPAKLEDSAVYLCASSSGGFYGYTFGSGTRLTVV.

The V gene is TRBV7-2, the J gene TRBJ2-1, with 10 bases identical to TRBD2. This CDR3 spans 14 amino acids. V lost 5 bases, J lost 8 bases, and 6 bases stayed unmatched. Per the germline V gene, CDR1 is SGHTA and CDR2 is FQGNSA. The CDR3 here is CASSLERGGYEQFF. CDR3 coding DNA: TGTGCCAGCAGCCTAGAGCGGGGGGGGTATGAGCAGTTCTTC.

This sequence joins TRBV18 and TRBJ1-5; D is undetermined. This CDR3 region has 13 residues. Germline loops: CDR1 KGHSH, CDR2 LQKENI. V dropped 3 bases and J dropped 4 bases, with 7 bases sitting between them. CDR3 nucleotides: TGTGCCAGCTCACCTGGGAGAAATCAGCCCCAGCATTTT. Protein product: CASSPGRNQPQHF.

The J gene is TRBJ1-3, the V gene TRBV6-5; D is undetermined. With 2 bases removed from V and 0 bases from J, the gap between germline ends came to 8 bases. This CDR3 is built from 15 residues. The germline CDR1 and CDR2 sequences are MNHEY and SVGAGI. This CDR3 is CASSYLASSGNTIYF. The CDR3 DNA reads TGTGCCAGCAGTTACCTAGCCTCCTCTGGAAACACCATATATTTT.

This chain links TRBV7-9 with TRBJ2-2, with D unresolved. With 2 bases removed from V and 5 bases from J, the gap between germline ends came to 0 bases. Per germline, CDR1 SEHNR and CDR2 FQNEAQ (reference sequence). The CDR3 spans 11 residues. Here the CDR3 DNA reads TGTGCCAGCAGCTTAACCGGGGAGCTGTTTTTT. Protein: CASSLTGELFF.

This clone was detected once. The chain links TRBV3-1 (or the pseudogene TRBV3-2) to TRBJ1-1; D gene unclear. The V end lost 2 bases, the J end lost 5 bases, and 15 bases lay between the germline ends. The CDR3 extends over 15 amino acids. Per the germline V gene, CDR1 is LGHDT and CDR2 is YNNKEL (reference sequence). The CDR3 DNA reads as TGTGCCAGCAGCCAAAGTGCCGGGTCGGGGACTGAAGCTTTCTTT. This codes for CASSQSAGSGTEAFF.

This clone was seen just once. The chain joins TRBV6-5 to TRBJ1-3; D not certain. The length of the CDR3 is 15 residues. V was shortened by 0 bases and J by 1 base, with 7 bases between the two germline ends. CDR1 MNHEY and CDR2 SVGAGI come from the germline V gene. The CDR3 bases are TGTGCCAGCAGTTACTCAGGGTTTTCTGGAAACACCATATATTTT. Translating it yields CASSYSGFSGNTIYF.

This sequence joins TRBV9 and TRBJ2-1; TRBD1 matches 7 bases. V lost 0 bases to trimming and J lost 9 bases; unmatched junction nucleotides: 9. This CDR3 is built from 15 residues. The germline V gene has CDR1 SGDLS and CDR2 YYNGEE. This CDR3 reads CASSVVTRGYGEQFF. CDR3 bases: TGTGCCAGCAGCGTAGTAACCAGGGGGTACGGTGAGCAGTTCTTC.

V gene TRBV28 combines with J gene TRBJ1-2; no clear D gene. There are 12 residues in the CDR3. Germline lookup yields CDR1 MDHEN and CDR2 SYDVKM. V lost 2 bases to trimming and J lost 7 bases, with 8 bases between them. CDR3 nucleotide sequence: TGTGCCAGCAGTTTACCCGGTCGTGGCTACACCTTC. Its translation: CASSLPGRGYTF.

In nucleotides, the CDR3 is TGTGCCAGCAGCCGGGGGGAGGTCCCGGATTACAATGAGCAGTTCTTC. Translating gives CASSRGEVPDYNEQFF. This sequence joins TRBV7-3 and TRBJ2-1; 7 nucleotides line up with TRBD2. The V segment lost 5 bases and the J segment 4 bases; nucleotides outside the gene matches: 11. The germline gives CDR1 SGHTA, CDR2 FQGTGA. The CDR3 spans 16 residues.

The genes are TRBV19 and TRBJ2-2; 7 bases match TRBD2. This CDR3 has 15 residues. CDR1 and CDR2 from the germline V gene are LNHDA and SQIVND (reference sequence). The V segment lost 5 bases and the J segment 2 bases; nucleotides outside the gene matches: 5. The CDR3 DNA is TGTGCCAGTAGTGACCGGGAGGAAAACACCGGGGAGCTGTTTTTT. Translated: CASSDREENTGELFF.

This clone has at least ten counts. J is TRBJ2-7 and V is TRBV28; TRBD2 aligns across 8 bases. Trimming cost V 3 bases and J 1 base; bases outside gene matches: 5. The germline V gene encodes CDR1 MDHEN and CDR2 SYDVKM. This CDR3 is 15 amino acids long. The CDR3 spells CASSLSGGGSYEQYV. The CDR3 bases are TGTGCCAGCAGTTTGAGCGGGGGAGGTTCCTACGAGCAGTACGTC.

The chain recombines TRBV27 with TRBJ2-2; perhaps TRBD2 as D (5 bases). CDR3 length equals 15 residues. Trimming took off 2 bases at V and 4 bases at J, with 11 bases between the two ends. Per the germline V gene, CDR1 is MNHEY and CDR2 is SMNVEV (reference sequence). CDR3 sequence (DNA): TGTGCCAGCAGTTTACTCCTCGGACTCACCGGGGAGCTGTTTTTT. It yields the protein CASSLLLGLTGELFF.

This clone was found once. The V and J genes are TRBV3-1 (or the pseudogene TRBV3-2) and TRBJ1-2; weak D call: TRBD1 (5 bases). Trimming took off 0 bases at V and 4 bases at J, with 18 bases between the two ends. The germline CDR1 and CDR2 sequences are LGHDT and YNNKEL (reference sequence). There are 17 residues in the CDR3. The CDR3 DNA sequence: TGTGCCAGCAGCCAAGATTATTTGGCAGGGAGGGCCTATGGCTACACCTTC. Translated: CASSQDYLAGRAYGYTF.

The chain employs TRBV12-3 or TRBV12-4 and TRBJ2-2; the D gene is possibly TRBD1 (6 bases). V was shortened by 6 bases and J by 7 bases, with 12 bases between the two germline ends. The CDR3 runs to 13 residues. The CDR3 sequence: CASRQGGGGELFF. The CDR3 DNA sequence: TGTGCCAGCAGACAGGGCGGCGGCGGGGAGCTGTTTTTT.

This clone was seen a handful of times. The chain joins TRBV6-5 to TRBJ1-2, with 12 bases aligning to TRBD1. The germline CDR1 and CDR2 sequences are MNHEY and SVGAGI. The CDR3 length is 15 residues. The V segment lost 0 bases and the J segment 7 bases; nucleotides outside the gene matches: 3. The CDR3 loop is CASSYSRDRGLGYTF. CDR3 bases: TGTGCCAGCAGTTACTCGAGGGACAGGGGGCTTGGCTACACCTTC.

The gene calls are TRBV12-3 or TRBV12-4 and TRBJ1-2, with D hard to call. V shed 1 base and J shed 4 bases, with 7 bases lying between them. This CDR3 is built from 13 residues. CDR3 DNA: TGTGCCAGCAGTTTAGGCGAACGCTATGGCTACACCTTC. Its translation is CASSLGERYGYTF.

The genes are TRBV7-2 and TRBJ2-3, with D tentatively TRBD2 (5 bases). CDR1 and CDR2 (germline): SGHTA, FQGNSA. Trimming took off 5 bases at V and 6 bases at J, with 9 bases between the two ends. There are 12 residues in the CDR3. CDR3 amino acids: CASSPRRDTQYF. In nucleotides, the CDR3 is TGTGCCAGCAGCCCGCGGAGGGATACGCAGTATTTT. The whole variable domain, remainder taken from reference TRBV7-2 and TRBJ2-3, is GAGVSQSPSNKVTEKGKDVELRCDPISGHTALYWYRQSLGQGLEFLIYFQGNSAPDKSGLPSDRFSAERTGGSVSTLTIQRTQQEDSAVYLCASSPRRDTQYFGPGTRLTVL.

CDR3 protein: CAWSPDKTGGRNQPQHF. CDR3 nucleotides: TGTGCCTGGAGTCCCGACAAGACAGGGGGCCGCAATCAGCCCCAGCATTTT. The chain links TRBV30 to TRBJ1-5; 10 nucleotides line up with TRBD1. The germline CDR1 and CDR2 sequences are GTSNPN and SVGIG (reference sequence). V gave up 2 bases and J gave up 2 bases; unmatched junction bases: 9. This CDR3 is built from 17 residues.

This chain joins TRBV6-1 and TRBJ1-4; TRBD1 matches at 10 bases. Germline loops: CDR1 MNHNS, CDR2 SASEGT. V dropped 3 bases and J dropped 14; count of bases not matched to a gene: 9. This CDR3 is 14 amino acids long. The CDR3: CASSDEDRGTRLFF. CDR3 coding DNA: TGTGCCAGCAGTGATGAGGACAGGGGGACACGGCTGTTTTTT.

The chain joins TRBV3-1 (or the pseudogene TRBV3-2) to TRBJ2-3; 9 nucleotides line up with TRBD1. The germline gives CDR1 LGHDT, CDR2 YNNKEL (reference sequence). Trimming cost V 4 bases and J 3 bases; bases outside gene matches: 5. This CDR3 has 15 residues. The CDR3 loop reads CASSRRTGETDTQYF. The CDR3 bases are TGTGCCAGCAGCCGCCGGACAGGGGAAACAGATACGCAGTATTTT.